The source of this T cell receptor (beta chain) is a study of shared clonotypes between healthy human individuals. Evenly divided among several immunoSEQ plates was the genomic DNA of each subset. Repertoires were generated with immunoSEQ multiplex PCR, while TCRdb's copy carries only in-frame clones and drops some. This repertoire shows about 600,000 clones, 95% to 96% found once; its top ten account for approximately 0.1%. The CDR3 runs to 16 residues. Germline V gene data show CDR1 as MGHRA and CDR2 as YSYEKL. Trimming left V 0 bases short and J 6 bases short, with 17 bases between. Naive CD8 cells, CD45RO-negative and positively selected for CCR7, excluded terminally differentiated effector memory CD45RA+ cells.

The sequence was obtained from a woman in her thirties in good health. The chain couples TRBV4-1 to TRBJ1-2; possible D gene TRBD1, 6 bases. The sample consisted of naive CD8+ T cells sorted from blood. The CDR3 DNA reads TGCGCCAGCAGCCAAGATCTTGGGTGGCCAGGGGATGGCTACACCTTC. It codes for CASSQDLGWPGDGYTF.